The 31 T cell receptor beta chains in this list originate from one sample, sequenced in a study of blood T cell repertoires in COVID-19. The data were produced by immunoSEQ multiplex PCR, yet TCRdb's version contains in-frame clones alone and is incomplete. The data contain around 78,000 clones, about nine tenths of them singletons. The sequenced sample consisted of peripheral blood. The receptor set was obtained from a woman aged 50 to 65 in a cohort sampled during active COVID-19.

CDR3 residues: CASSEPGAPYEQYF. The CDR3 DNA sequence: TGTGCCAGCAGCGAGCCAGGGGCCCCTTACGAGCAGTACTTC. The genes are TRBV7-9 and TRBJ2-7, with D possibly being TRBD1 (6 bases). The CDR3 covers 14 residues. Germline CDR1 is SEHNR and CDR2 is FQNEAQ (reference sequence). Trimming took 5 bases from V and 4 from J, leaving 15 bases between them.

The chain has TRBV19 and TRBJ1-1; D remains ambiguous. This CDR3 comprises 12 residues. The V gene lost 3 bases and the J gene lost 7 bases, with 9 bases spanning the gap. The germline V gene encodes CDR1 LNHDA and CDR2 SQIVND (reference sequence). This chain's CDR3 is CASSMGALEAFF. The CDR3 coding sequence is TGTGCCAGTAGTATGGGAGCACTTGAAGCTTTCTTT.

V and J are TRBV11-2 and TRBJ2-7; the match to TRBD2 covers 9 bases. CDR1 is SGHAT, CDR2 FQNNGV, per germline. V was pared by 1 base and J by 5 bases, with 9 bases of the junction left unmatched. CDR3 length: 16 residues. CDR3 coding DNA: TGTGCCAGCAGCTTAGTTGTGTTAGCGGGAGTGAACGAGCAGTACTTC. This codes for CASSLVVLAGVNEQYF. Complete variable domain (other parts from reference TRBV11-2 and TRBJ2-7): EAGVAQSPRYKIIEKRQSVAFWCNPISGHATLYWYQQILGQGPKLLIQFQNNGVVDDSQLPKDRFSAERLKGVDSTLKIQPAKLEDSAVYLCASSLVVLAGVNEQYFGPGTRLTVT.

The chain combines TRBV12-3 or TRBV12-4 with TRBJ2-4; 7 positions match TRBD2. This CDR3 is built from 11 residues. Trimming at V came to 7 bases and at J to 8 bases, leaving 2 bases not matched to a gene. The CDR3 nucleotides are TGTGCCAGCACGGGAGGTTACATTCAGTACTTC. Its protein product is CASTGGYIQYF.

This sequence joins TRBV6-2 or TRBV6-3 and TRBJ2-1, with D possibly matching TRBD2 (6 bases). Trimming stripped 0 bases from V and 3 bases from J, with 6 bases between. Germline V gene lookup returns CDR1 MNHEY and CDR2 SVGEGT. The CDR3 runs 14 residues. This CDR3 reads CASSYSRGYNEQFF. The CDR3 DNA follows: TGTGCCAGCAGTTACTCGCGGGGCTACAATGAGCAGTTCTTC.

Here the CDR3 reads CASSEAAREQFF. CDR3 nucleotides: TGTGCCAGCAGTGAAGCGGCCAGAGAGCAGTTCTTC. The chain combines TRBV6-1 with TRBJ2-1; D unresolved. Germline V gene sequence: CDR1 MNHNS, CDR2 SASEGT. The V end was cut by 0 bases, the J end by 10 bases, with 7 bases between. This CDR3 region has 12 residues.

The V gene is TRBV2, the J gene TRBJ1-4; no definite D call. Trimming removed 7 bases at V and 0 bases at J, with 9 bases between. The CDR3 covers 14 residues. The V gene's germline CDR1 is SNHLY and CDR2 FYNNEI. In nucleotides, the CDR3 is TGTGCCAGCACTCGCGAGGCAACTAATGAAAAACTGTTTTTT. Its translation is CASTREATNEKLFF.

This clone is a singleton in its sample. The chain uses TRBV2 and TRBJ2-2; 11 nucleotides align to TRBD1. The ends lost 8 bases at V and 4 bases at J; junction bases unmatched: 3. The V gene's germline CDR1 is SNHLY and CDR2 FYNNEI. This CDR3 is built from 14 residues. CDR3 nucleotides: TGTGCCAGCGGGGACAGGGGGGGCACCGGGGAGCTGTTTTTT. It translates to CASGDRGGTGELFF.

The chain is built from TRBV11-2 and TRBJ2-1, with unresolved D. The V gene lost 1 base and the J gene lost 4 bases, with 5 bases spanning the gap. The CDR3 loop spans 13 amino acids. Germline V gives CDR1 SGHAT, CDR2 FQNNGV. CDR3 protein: CASSLGQYNEQFF. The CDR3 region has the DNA TGTGCCAGCAGCTTAGGTCAGTACAATGAGCAGTTCTTC.

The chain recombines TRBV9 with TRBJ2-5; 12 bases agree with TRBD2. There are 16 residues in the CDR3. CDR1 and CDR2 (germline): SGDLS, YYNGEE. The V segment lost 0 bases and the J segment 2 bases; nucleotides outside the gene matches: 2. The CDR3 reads CASSVVTSGGQETQYF. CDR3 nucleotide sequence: TGTGCCAGCAGCGTAGTTACTAGCGGGGGGCAAGAGACCCAGTACTTC.

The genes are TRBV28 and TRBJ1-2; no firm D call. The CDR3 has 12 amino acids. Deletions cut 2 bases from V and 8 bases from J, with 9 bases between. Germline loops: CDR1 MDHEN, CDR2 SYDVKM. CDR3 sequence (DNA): TGTGCCAGCAGTTTAGAACGGGGAGGCTACACCTTC. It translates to CASSLERGGYTF.

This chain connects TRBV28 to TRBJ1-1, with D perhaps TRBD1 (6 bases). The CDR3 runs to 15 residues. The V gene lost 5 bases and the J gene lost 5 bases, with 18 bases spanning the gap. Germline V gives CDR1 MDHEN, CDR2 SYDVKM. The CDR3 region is CASSPATGGLTEAFF. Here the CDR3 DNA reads TGTGCCAGCAGTCCTGCGACAGGAGGTCTGACTGAAGCTTTCTTT.

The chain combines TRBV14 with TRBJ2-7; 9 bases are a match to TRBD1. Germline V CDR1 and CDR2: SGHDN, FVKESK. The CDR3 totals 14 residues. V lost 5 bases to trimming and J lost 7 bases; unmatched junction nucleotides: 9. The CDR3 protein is CASSAPGTGREQYF. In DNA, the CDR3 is TGTGCCAGCAGCGCCCCCGGGACAGGGCGTGAGCAGTACTTC.

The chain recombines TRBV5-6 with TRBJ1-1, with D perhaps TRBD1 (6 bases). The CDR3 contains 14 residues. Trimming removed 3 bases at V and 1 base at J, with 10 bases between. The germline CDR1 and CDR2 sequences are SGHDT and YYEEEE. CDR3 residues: CASSSPTGNTEAFF. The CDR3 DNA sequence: TGTGCCAGCAGCTCACCGACAGGGAACACTGAAGCTTTCTTT.

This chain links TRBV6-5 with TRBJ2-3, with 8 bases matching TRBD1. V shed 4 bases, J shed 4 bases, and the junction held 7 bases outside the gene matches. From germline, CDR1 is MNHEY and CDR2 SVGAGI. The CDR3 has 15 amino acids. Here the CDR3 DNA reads TGTGCCAGCAGTTTCTCGACAGGGGTATCAGATACGCAGTATTTT. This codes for CASSFSTGVSDTQYF.

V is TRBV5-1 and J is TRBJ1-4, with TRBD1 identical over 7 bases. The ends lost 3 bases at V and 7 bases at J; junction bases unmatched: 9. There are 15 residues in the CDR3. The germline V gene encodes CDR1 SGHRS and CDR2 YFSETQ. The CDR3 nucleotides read TGCGCCAGCAGCTGGACAGGACGGGATGGTGAAAAACTGTTTTTT. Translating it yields CASSWTGRDGEKLFF.

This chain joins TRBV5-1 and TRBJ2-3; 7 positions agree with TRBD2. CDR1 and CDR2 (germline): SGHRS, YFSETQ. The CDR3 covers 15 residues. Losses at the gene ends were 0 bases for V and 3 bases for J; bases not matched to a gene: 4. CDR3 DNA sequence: TGCGCCAGCAGCTTGGCGGCTAGCGGTACAGATACGCAGTATTTT. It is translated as CASSLAASGTDTQYF.

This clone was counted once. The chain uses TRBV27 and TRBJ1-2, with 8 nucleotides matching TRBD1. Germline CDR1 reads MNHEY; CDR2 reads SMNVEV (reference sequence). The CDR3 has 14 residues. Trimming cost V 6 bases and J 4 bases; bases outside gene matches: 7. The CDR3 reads CASRSQGGGYGYTF. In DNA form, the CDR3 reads TGTGCCAGCAGGTCACAGGGGGGAGGCTATGGCTACACCTTC.

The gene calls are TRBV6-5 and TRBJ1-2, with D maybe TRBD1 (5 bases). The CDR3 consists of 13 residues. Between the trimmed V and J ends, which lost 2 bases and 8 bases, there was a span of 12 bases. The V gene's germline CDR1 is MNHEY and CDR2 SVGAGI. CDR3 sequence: CASSYDGQGGYTF. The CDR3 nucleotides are TGTGCCAGCAGTTACGATGGGCAGGGAGGCTACACCTTC.

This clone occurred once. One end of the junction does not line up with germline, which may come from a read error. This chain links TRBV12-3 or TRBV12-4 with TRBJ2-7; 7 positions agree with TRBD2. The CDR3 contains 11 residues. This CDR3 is CAGSGNYEQYF. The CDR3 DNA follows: TGTGCCGGCAGCGGGAACTACGAGCAGTACTTC.

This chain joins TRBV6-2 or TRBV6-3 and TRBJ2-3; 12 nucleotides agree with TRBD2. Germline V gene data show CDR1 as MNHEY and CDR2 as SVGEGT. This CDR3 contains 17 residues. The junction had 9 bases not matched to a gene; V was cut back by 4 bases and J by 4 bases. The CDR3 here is CASSSASGRGQADTQYF. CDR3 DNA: TGTGCCAGCAGTTCGGCTAGCGGGAGGGGTCAGGCAGATACGCAGTATTTT.

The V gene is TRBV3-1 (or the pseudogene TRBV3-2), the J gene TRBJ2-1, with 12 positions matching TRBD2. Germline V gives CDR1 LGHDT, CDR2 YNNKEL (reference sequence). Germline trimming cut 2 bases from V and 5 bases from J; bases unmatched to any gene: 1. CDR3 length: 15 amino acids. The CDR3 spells CASSQRLAGDNEQFF. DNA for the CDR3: TGTGCCAGCAGCCAAAGACTAGCGGGAGACAATGAGCAGTTCTTC.

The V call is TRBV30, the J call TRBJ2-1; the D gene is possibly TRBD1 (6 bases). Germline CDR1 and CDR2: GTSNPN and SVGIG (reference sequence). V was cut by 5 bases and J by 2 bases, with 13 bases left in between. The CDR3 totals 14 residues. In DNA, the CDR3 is TGTGCCTGGGTTACAGGGAGCCCCTACAATGAGCAGTTCTTC. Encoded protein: CAWVTGSPYNEQFF.

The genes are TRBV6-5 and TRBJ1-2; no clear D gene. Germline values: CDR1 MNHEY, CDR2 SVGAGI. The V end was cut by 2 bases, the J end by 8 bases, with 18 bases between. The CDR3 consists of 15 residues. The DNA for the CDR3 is TGTGCCAGCAGTTACATTCAGGCCCTACCTGGGGGCTACACCTTC. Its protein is CASSYIQALPGGYTF.

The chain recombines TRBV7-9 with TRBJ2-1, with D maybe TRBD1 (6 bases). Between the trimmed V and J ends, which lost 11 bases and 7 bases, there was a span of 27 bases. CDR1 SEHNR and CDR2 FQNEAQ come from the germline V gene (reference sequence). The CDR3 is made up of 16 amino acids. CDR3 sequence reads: CAGSLGSVNQGNEQFF. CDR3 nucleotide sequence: TGTGCCGGATCTCTGGGTAGCGTCAATCAGGGGAATGAGCAGTTCTTC.

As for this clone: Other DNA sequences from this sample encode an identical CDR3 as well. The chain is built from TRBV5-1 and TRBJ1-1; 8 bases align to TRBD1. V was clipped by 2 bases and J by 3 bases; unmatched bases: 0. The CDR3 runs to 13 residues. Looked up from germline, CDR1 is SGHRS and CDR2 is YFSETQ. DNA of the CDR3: TGCGCCAGCAGCTTACAGGGGGACACTGAAGCTTTCTTT. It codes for CASSLQGDTEAFF.

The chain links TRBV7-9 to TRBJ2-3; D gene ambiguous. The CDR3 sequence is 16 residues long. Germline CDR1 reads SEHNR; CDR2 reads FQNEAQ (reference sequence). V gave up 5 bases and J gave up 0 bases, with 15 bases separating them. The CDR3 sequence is CASSPSADTSTDTQYF. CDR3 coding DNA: TGTGCCAGCAGCCCTAGTGCGGATACCAGCACAGATACGCAGTATTTT.

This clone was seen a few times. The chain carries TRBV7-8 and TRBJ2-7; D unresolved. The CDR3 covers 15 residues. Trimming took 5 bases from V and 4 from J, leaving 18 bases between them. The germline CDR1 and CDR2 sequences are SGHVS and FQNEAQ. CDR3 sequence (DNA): TGTGCCAGCAGCGCCCAAGAGACAATTATTTACGAGCAGTACTTC. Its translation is CASSAQETIIYEQYF.

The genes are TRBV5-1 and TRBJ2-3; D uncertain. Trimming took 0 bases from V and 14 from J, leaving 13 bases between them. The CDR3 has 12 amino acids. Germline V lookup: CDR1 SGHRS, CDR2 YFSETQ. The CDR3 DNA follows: TGCGCCAGCAGCTTGGGTGACTCTTCTAGGTATTTT. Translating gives CASSLGDSSRYF. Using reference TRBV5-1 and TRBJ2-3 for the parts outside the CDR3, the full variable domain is KAGVTQTPRYLIKTRGQQVTLSCSPISGHRSVSWYQQTPGQGLQFLFEYFSETQRNKGNFPGRFSGRQFSNSRSEMNVSTLELGDSALYLCASSLGDSSRYFGPGTRLTVL.

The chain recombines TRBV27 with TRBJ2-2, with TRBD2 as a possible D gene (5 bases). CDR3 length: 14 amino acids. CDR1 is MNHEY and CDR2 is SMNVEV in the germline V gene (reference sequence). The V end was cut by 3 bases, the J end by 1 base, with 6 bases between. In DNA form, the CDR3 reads TGTGCCAGCAGTTTTCGGGGGAACACCGGGGAGCTGTTTTTT. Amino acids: CASSFRGNTGELFF.

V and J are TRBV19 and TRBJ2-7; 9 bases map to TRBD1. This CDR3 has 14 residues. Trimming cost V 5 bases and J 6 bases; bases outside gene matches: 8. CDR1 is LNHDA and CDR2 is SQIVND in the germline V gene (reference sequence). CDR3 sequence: CASSPWTGDGEQYF. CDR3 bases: TGTGCCAGTAGTCCCTGGACAGGGGATGGCGAGCAGTACTTC.